The rows below give T cell receptor beta chains drawn from one sample of a study of identifying expanded T cells in peripheral blood. Produced via immunoSEQ multiplex PCR; TCRdb's table is partial and in-frame only. The table has about 100,000 clones, 87% seen once; the top ten hold roughly 17%. Sequencing was carried out using blood. All receptors derive from a person aged 18 to 70 in good health. CDR3s leave out the opening cysteine and the closing phenylalanine or tryptophan.

j_call,v_call,cdr3_aa
TRBJ1-5,TRBV7-9,ASSLGTGSSNQPQH
TRBJ1-2,TRBV6-1,ASSEGAGGTPNYGYT
TRBJ1-5,TRBV19,ASREGWVRDFGNQPQH
TRBJ2-2,TRBV28,ASSLRNTGELF
TRBJ2-3,TRBV30,AWSVIAEWADTQY
TRBJ1-1,TRBV14,ASSQWEGTTEAF
TRBJ2-5,TRBV11-3,ASSERSRGETQY
TRBJ1-3,TRBV7-2,ASSPPGQVSGNTIY
TRBJ1-2,TRBV21-1,ASSKLQGAYGYT
TRBJ1-6,TRBV28,ASSANRGLH
TRBJ1-1,TRBV7-2,ASSPRQGTNTEAF
TRBJ2-7,TRBV6-5,ASSPNKGYEQY
TRBJ2-6,TRBV5-8,ASSLEIDSSGANVLT
TRBJ2-7,TRBV7-8,ASSAPDSFLYEQY
TRBJ2-5,TRBV4-1,ASSQSPVQAQETQY
TRBJ2-7,TRBV27,ASSPSIRQGAIHEQY
TRBJ1-4,TRBV7-8,ASSEVVGYGFKSNEKLF
TRBJ2-5,TRBV7-9,ASSTQGLGETQY
TRBJ2-2,TRBV2,ASIQTVVGTGELF
TRBJ1-1,TRBV19,ASSILPGWDREAF
TRBJ2-5,TRBV9,ASSPVGWGAQETQY
TRBJ2-2,TRBV27,ASSFLAVNTGELF
TRBJ1-2,TRBV11-2,ASSKQGSISNYGYT
TRBJ2-7,TRBV4-3,ASSRDPGGPYEQY
TRBJ1-3,TRBV7-8,ASSPDAYHSGNTIY
TRBJ2-7,TRBV19,ASSPRPSSYEQY
TRBJ2-7,TRBV7-2,ASMRQGESYEQY
TRBJ2-3,TRBV4-3,ASSQVATGSITGVTQY
TRBJ2-6,TRBV4-2,ASSLLGTDSLGANVLT
TRBJ2-7,TRBV19,ASQTQGYEQY
TRBJ2-1,TRBV7-2,ASSTSVGRGMGQF
TRBJ1-6,TRBV4-3,ASSQVSGTNSPLH
TRBJ2-7,TRBV2,ASRTRTGGLEY
TRBJ2-7,TRBV23-1,ASSQRTYEQY
TRBJ1-6,TRBV11-2,ASSPVRSPNSPLH
TRBJ2-3,TRBV7-6,ASGNLNLQDTQY
TRBJ1-2,TRBV15,ATSRAGTAYGYT
TRBJ1-2,TRBV6-1,ASSETGEYGYT
TRBJ1-6,TRBV18,ASSLFSGDDRSYNSPLH
TRBJ2-6,TRBV27,ASTSSGGANVLT
TRBJ2-5,TRBV18,ASSLQGGQETQY
TRBJ2-7,TRBV5-6,ASSLGLGGQYSYEQY
TRBJ2-5,TRBV18,ASSGDRETQY
TRBJ1-5,TRBV27,ASRGGTGSQPQH
TRBJ2-1,TRBV25-1,ASSPGTRGRNEQF
TRBJ2-7,TRBV7-9,ASSLGGREQY
TRBJ2-4,TRBV30,ACDPRADIQY
TRBJ2-5,TRBV5-6,ASSLVQDHQETQY
TRBJ1-3,TRBV30,AWSAPGQGFGNTIY
TRBJ2-7,TRBV4-3,ASSQDRGGWYEQY
TRBJ2-7,TRBV27,ASSRSGGDEQY
TRBJ1-1,TRBV6-4,ASLGDRAFMNTEAF
TRBJ1-2,TRBV19,ASSWQGAYGYT
TRBJ1-2,TRBV2,ASRDRDYGYT